This T cell receptor (beta chain) was sequenced in a study of blood T cell repertoires in COVID-19. Background on the study: Whether acute or convalescent, the COVID-19 samples came from the United States, Italy and Spain.

There are a few counts of this clone. TCRdb's copy holds only in-frame clones and misses some; the assay was immunoSEQ multiplex PCR. The sample contains 300,000 to 400,000 clones, around 85% of which appear only once. CDR1 SGHAT and CDR2 FQNNGV come from the germline V gene. The V and J ends lost 3 bases and 8 bases respectively, with 10 bases between them. There are 12 residues in the CDR3. The source material was PBMCs or T cells enriched from blood (not recorded which). The clonotype was recovered from a woman in her 40s with acute COVID-19. The rearrangement uses TRBV11-2 and TRBJ1-2; tentative D call: TRBD1 (5 bases). The CDR3 DNA reads TGTGCCAGCAGCTTGTGGGGCCGGGGCTACACCTTC. It translates to CASSLWGRGYTF. The variable domain in full, with the rest retrieved from reference TRBV11-2 and TRBJ1-2, is EAGVAQSPRYKIIEKRQSVAFWCNPISGHATLYWYQQILGQGPKLLIQFQNNGVVDDSQLPKDRFSAERLKGVDSTLKIQPAKLEDSAVYLCASSLWGRGYTFGSGTRLTVV.